The clone carrying this T cell receptor (beta chain) has at least ten counts. This sample is part of a study of T-cell reconstitution after alpha-beta-depleted transplantation in children. Library preparation (for TCRbeta) was performed with unique molecular identifiers. TCRdb re-called the PCR reads with MiXCR, one entry per CDR3 protein. Of more than 85,000 distinct CDR3 sequences listed, under 13% are singletons. Sequenced here: PBMCs from the stem cell graft donor, sampled from the stem cell graft. The receptor was isolated from a human donor who donated a stem cell graft to a child with acute lymphoblastic leukemia.

The CDR3 DNA reads TGTGCCAGCAGCTTAGCTAGAATGGGCAGCCCCAGCTTCTATGGCTACACCTTC. Translated, it gives CASSLARMGSPSFYGYTF. The chain is built from TRBV7-2 and TRBJ1-2, with D uncertain. Trimming took 0 bases from V and 4 from J, leaving 21 bases between them. This CDR3 has 18 residues. In germline, CDR1 is SGHTA, CDR2 FQGNSA.